Below, 28 T cell receptor beta chains from the same sample are listed, as sequenced in a study of identifying expanded T cells in peripheral blood. Here immunoSEQ multiplex PCR was the method, and the copy in TCRdb shows in-frame clones only, minus some. Altogether tens of thousands of clones are present, over 75% being singletons, with the ten largest covering approximately 5%. Sample: blood. The receptors derive from a person between 18 and 75 years old in good health.

V usage is TRBV11-2 and J usage is TRBJ1-5, with D unclear. Between the trimmed V and J ends, which lost 7 bases and 0 bases, there was a span of 16 bases. Germline lookup yields CDR1 SGHAT and CDR2 FQNNGV. This CDR3 spans 16 amino acids. The CDR3 DNA is TGTGCCAGCACGCACCGGTGGGCGGATAGCAATCAGCCCCAGCATTTT. Protein: CASTHRWADSNQPQHF.

This clone occurred a few times. The chain couples TRBV18 to TRBJ1-1; D is possibly TRBD1 (5 bases). This CDR3 spans 13 amino acids. Germline values: CDR1 KGHSH, CDR2 LQKENI. Trimming pared 1 base from V and 2 bases from J, leaving 5 bases between. CDR3 DNA sequence: TGTGCCAGCTCACCACGGGGCAACACTGAAGCTTTCTTT. Translation: CASSPRGNTEAFF.

The chain links TRBV5-4 to TRBJ2-7; 8 bases fit TRBD1. The V gene's germline CDR1 is SGHNT and CDR2 YYREEE (reference sequence). This CDR3 contains 14 residues. V was pared by 3 bases and J by 3 bases, with 5 bases of the junction left unmatched. CDR3 region: CASSSGQGIYEQYF. CDR3 DNA: TGTGCCAGCAGCTCTGGACAGGGAATCTACGAGCAGTACTTC.

The V call is TRBV30, the J call TRBJ1-2, with a tentative D call TRBD1 (5 bases). Germline-derived CDR1 and CDR2 are GTSNPN and SVGIG (reference sequence). This CDR3 spans 18 amino acids. The V and J ends lost 0 bases and 7 bases respectively, with 27 bases between them. Here the CDR3 reads CAWSVGGGGARILRGYTF. CDR3 sequence (DNA): TGTGCCTGGAGTGTGGGGGGTGGAGGGGCGAGGATCCTCCGTGGCTACACCTTC.

V usage is TRBV2 and J usage is TRBJ1-5; 8 bases fit TRBD1. The CDR3 sequence is 14 residues long. V was pared by 4 bases and J by 6 bases, with 5 bases of the junction left unmatched. Germline loops: CDR1 SNHLY, CDR2 FYNNEI. For the CDR3, the DNA is TGTGCCAGCAGTGGCGGACAGGGTGGTCAGCCCCAGCATTTT. This codes for CASSGGQGGQPQHF. The full variable domain, its missing parts supplied by reference TRBV2 and TRBJ1-5, is EPEVTQTPSHQVTQMGQEVILRCVPISNHLYFYWYRQILGQKVEFLVSFYNNEISEKSEIFDDQFSVERPDGSNFTLKIRSTKLEDSAMYFCASSGGQGGQPQHFGDGTRLSIL.

The rearrangement joins TRBV7-6 to TRBJ1-1; D might be TRBD1 (5 bases). The CDR3 contains 15 residues. V gave up 2 bases and J gave up 0 bases, with 10 bases separating them. Germline CDR1 SGHVS, CDR2 FNYEAQ. The CDR3 bases are TGTGCCAGCAGCTTAATCGACAGCTTGAACACTGAAGCTTTCTTT. As protein: CASSLIDSLNTEAFF.

The chain uses TRBV4-2 and TRBJ1-4; TRBD1 matches 7 bases. Germline V gene sequence: CDR1 LGHNA, CDR2 YNFKEQ. The CDR3 has 17 residues. J was trimmed by 5 bases and V by 0 bases; bases with no gene match: 9. CDR3 in DNA: TGTGCCAGCAGCCAAGAAAGTCCGGGACAGAAAAATGAAAAACTGTTTTTT. It encodes CASSQESPGQKNEKLFF.

The V call is TRBV2, the J call TRBJ1-3; D may be TRBD1 (5 bases). CDR3 size: 19 residues. Looked up from germline, CDR1 is SNHLY and CDR2 is FYNNEI. Trimming pared 8 bases from V and 0 bases from J, leaving 26 bases between. CDR3 residues: CASRPGGAYAINSGNTIYF. The CDR3 nucleotides read TGTGCCAGCCGACCGGGAGGGGCCTACGCCATAAACTCTGGAAACACCATATATTTT. Combining the CDR3 with reference TRBV2 and TRBJ1-3 gives the whole variable domain EPEVTQTPSHQVTQMGQEVILRCVPISNHLYFYWYRQILGQKVEFLVSFYNNEISEKSEIFDDQFSVERPDGSNFTLKIRSTKLEDSAMYFCASRPGGAYAINSGNTIYFGEGSWLTVV.

This chain connects TRBV9 to TRBJ1-2; 9 nucleotides line up with TRBD1. The CDR3 is 15 amino acids. After removal of 4 bases from V and 4 bases from J, the junction contained 8 bases not matched to a gene. The germline V gene has CDR1 SGDLS and CDR2 YYNGEE. The CDR3: CASSPRDRESYGYTF. In DNA form, the CDR3 reads TGTGCCAGCAGCCCCCGGGACAGGGAAAGCTATGGCTACACCTTC.

The gene calls are TRBV1 and TRBJ1-2; the table calls TRBD1, which could not be checked here. TRBV1 is listed as a pseudogene. The CDR3 sequence is 16 residues long. This chain's CDR3 is CTSSQRSGQGYYGYTF. Here the CDR3 DNA reads TGCACCAGCAGCCAGCGTTCCGGACAGGGCTACTATGGCTACACCTTC.

The V call is TRBV2, the J call TRBJ1-5; D remains ambiguous. This CDR3 comprises 14 residues. V was pared by 3 bases and J by 6 bases, with 12 bases between. The germline CDR1 and CDR2 sequences are SNHLY and FYNNEI. CDR3 DNA sequence: TGTGCCAGCAGTGAGGAGTGGGGAGCTCAGCCCCAGCATTTT. Protein product: CASSEEWGAQPQHF. The full variable domain, completed using reference TRBV2 and TRBJ1-5, is EPEVTQTPSHQVTQMGQEVILRCVPISNHLYFYWYRQILGQKVEFLVSFYNNEISEKSEIFDDQFSVERPDGSNFTLKIRSTKLEDSAMYFCASSEEWGAQPQHFGDGTRLSIL.

The rearrangement joins TRBV10-3 to TRBJ2-5, with TRBD1 identical over 8 bases. The V segment lost 11 bases and the J segment 5 bases; nucleotides outside the gene matches: 13. The CDR3 is 14 residues long. The germline V gene has CDR1 ENHRY and CDR2 SYGVKD. This CDR3 is CAANRDRQQETQYF. The CDR3 bases are TGTGCCGCTAACCGGGACAGGCAGCAGGAGACCCAGTACTTC.

V is TRBV7-9 and J is TRBJ2-7; no reliable D call. Germline V gene sequence: CDR1 SEHNR, CDR2 FQNEAQ (reference sequence). V lost 5 bases to trimming and J lost 5 bases, with 13 bases between them. The CDR3 spans 13 residues. CDR3 protein: CASSAPVGDEQYF. Here the CDR3 DNA reads TGTGCCAGCAGCGCTCCGGTTGGAGACGAGCAGTACTTC.

The rearrangement uses TRBV4-2 and TRBJ1-1; no clear D. CDR3 length: 12 residues. Germline CDR1 reads LGHNA; CDR2 reads YNFKEQ. V lost 1 base to trimming and J lost 2 bases, with 2 bases between them. The CDR3 loop reads CASSQANTEAFF. CDR3 nucleotide sequence: TGTGCCAGCAGCCAAGCTAACACTGAAGCTTTCTTT.

The chain has TRBV2 and TRBJ1-4, with TRBD1 as a possible D gene (5 bases). Per germline, CDR1 SNHLY and CDR2 FYNNEI. Trimming pared 2 bases from V and 6 bases from J, leaving 13 bases between. The CDR3 has 15 amino acids. CDR3 amino acids: CASSELGGGYEKLFF. CDR3 DNA sequence: TGTGCCAGCAGTGAACTGGGGGGTGGTTATGAAAAACTGTTTTTT.

The rearrangement links TRBV11-2 to TRBJ2-7; TRBD1 is a possible D gene (6 bases). V lost 6 bases, J lost 1 base, and 10 bases lay in between. The CDR3 has 13 amino acids. Germline values: CDR1 SGHAT, CDR2 FQNNGV. The CDR3 spells CASRGQLSYEQYF. The CDR3 DNA sequence: TGTGCCAGCAGAGGACAGCTATCCTACGAGCAGTACTTC.

The chain joins TRBV9 to TRBJ2-1, with TRBD2 matching over 9 bases. J lost 4 bases, V lost 0 bases, and 2 bases had no gene match. The V gene's germline CDR1 is SGDLS and CDR2 YYNGEE. The CDR3 is 15 residues long. The CDR3 spells CASSVEAGGYNEQFF. In DNA, the CDR3 is TGTGCCAGCAGCGTAGAAGCGGGGGGATACAATGAGCAGTTCTTC.

J is TRBJ2-2 and V is TRBV5-1; D might be TRBD1 (5 bases). The germline V and J ends were trimmed by 0 bases and 1 base, with 10 bases remaining between them. The CDR3 consists of 16 residues. Germline loops: CDR1 SGHRS, CDR2 YFSETQ. The CDR3 loop reads CASSLAAGWNTGELFF. As DNA, the CDR3 is TGCGCCAGCAGCTTGGCGGCAGGGTGGAACACCGGGGAGCTGTTTTTT.

This chain links TRBV2 with TRBJ2-1; TRBD1 is a possible D gene (6 bases). CDR3 length equals 15 residues. Trimming removed 6 bases from V and 7 bases from J, with 19 bases in between. CDR1 SNHLY and CDR2 FYNNEI come from the germline V gene. CDR3 sequence: CASSLDSHLGNEQFF. The DNA for the CDR3 is TGTGCCAGCAGCTTGGACAGCCATCTGGGGAATGAGCAGTTCTTC.

The rearrangement joins TRBV4-1 to TRBJ2-1, with no clear D. The V end lost 1 base, the J end lost 10 bases, and 11 bases lay between the germline ends. The germline CDR1 and CDR2 sequences are MGHRA and YSYEKL. This CDR3 spans 13 amino acids. The CDR3 loop is CASSQVVPNEQFF. The CDR3 DNA follows: TGCGCCAGCAGCCAAGTGGTCCCCAACGAGCAGTTCTTC.

The V and J genes are TRBV5-1 and TRBJ1-4; D is possibly TRBD1 (6 bases). Germline V CDR1 and CDR2: SGHRS, YFSETQ. CDR3 length: 14 residues. Between the trimmed V and J ends, which lost 6 bases and 7 bases, there was a span of 16 bases. CDR3 residues: CASTPGEAAEKLFF. The CDR3, as DNA: TGCGCCAGCACCCCAGGGGAGGCCGCTGAAAAACTGTTTTTT.

CDR3 in DNA: TGCGCCAGCAGTGGGGGACAGGGGGGGTTCCGAGCTTTCTTT. It is translated as CASSGGQGGFRAFF. J is TRBJ1-1 and V is TRBV23-1; 11 nucleotides agree with TRBD1. TRBV23-1 belongs to the ORF category, with a function that is uncertain. The CDR3 extends over 14 amino acids. V was pared by 5 bases and J by 10 bases, with 9 bases of the junction left unmatched.

The chain couples TRBV19 to TRBJ1-2; D gene ambiguous. This CDR3 has 14 residues. Germline loops: CDR1 LNHDA, CDR2 SQIVND (reference sequence). Between the trimmed V and J ends, which lost 2 bases and 6 bases, there was a span of 13 bases. CDR3 nucleotide sequence: TGTGCCAGTAGTATAAAGGCGGGTTTCGATGGCTACACCTTC. Amino acids: CASSIKAGFDGYTF.

This clone was seen only a few times. This chain joins TRBV6-6 and TRBJ1-1; D uncertain. This CDR3 has 13 residues. CDR1 is MNHNY and CDR2 is SVGAGI in the germline V gene (reference sequence). Trimming removed 0 bases at V and 6 bases at J, with 8 bases between. In nucleotides, the CDR3 is TGTGCCAGCAGTTACTCAGGTGTGGCTGAAGCTTTCTTT. It yields the protein CASSYSGVAEAFF.

CDR3 protein: CASSQEGDYGYTF. Written as DNA, the CDR3 is TGCGCCAGCAGCCAGGAGGGTGATTATGGCTACACCTTC. The chain combines TRBV5-1 with TRBJ1-2; D gene ambiguous. The CDR3 consists of 13 residues. Trimming stripped 4 bases from V and 5 bases from J, with 12 bases between. The germline V gene has CDR1 SGHRS and CDR2 YFSETQ.

J is TRBJ2-7 and V is TRBV5-1; 11 bases fit TRBD2. The V gene end was trimmed by 3 bases and the J gene end by 1 base; junction bases not matched to a gene: 6. CDR3 length: 16 residues. Germline assignment: CDR1 SGHRS and CDR2 YFSETQ. CDR3 in amino acids: CASSSSSGRESYEQYF. The DNA for the CDR3 is TGCGCCAGCAGCTCGAGTAGCGGGAGGGAATCCTACGAGCAGTACTTC.

In this sample, this clone turned up a few times. The rearrangement uses TRBV12-5 and TRBJ1-5, with TRBD1 identical over 10 bases. With 5 bases clipped from V and 6 bases from J, the junction kept 4 bases outside the gene matches. CDR1 is LGHNT and CDR2 is FRNRAP in the germline V gene. The CDR3 has 14 amino acids. The CDR3 sequence is CASGGTGAGQPQHF. CDR3 DNA: TGTGCTAGTGGTGGGACAGGGGCGGGTCAGCCCCAGCATTTT. The variable domain in full, completed from reference TRBV12-5 and TRBJ1-5, reads DARVTQTPRHKVTEMGQEVTMRCQPILGHNTVFWYRQTMMQGLELLAYFRNRAPLDDSGMPKDRFSAEMPDATLATLKIQPSEPRDSAVYFCASGGTGAGQPQHFGDGTRLSIL.

The gene calls are TRBV27 and TRBJ2-1; 8 bases map to TRBD1. The junction had 8 bases not matched to a gene; V was cut back by 5 bases and J by 2 bases. The germline V gene has CDR1 MNHEY and CDR2 SMNVEV (reference sequence). The CDR3 is 16 amino acids. The CDR3 sequence is CASSSSDRAPYNEQFF. The CDR3, as DNA: TGTGCCAGCAGTAGCTCGGACAGGGCACCCTACAATGAGCAGTTCTTC.